These 21 T cell receptor beta chains were all obtained from the same sample, sequenced in a study of T cell responses to AZD1222 COVID-19 vaccine. Data came from immunoSEQ multiplex PCR; TCRdb stores just in-frame clones and leaves some out. The sample records approximately 110,000 clones, about 91% being singletons. Sequencing was performed on peripheral blood, taken 28 days after the second AZD1222 dose. These receptors were taken from an adult who received the AZD1222 COVID-19 vaccine.

A single count supports this clone. In DNA form, the CDR3 reads TGCAGCGTCGGAAGGGGGGACACGAGCACAGATACGCAGTATTTT. Residues: CSVGRGDTSTDTQYF. The chain couples TRBV29-1 to TRBJ2-3; D may be TRBD1 or TRBD2 (6 bases each). V was trimmed by 6 bases and J by 0 bases, leaving 16 bases between them. This CDR3 region has 15 residues. CDR1 SQVTM and CDR2 ANQGSEA come from the germline V gene.

The sample holds one count of this clone. This chain connects TRBV14 to TRBJ1-2; D is undetermined. The CDR3 is made up of 16 amino acids. The V gene's germline CDR1 is SGHDN and CDR2 FVKESK. CDR3 sequence reads: CARMGGGFRTNYGYTF. The CDR3 nucleotides read TGTGCTAGGATGGGAGGTGGATTTAGAACTAACTATGGCTACACCTTC.

This chain joins TRBV5-5 and TRBJ1-2, with D uncertain. Germline values: CDR1 SGHKS, CDR2 YYEKEE (reference sequence). CDR3 length: 13 amino acids. V lost 0 bases and J 8 bases, leaving 11 bases between the germline ends. The CDR3 sequence is CASSLDGRVGYTF. The CDR3 region has the DNA TGTGCCAGCAGCTTGGATGGGAGAGTGGGCTACACCTTC.

By its share, this clone is medium-sized. This chain's CDR3 is CASSLTSGGANEQFF. The CDR3 DNA reads TGTGCCAGCAGCCTAACTAGCGGGGGGGCGAATGAGCAGTTCTTC. The genes are TRBV6-4 and TRBJ2-1, with TRBD2 matching 13 bases. The germline V gene encodes CDR1 MRHNA and CDR2 SNTAGT. The CDR3 length is 15 residues. J was trimmed by 7 bases and V by 6 bases; bases with no gene match: 6.

The chain is built from TRBV19 and TRBJ1-5; 7 bases fit TRBD1. CDR1 and CDR2 (germline): LNHDA, SQIVND (reference sequence). Germline trimming cut 4 bases from V and 6 bases from J; bases unmatched to any gene: 12. The CDR3 loop spans 16 amino acids. The CDR3 reads CASSRVGDSFFQPQHF. CDR3 nucleotide sequence: TGTGCCAGTAGTAGGGTCGGGGACAGCTTTTTTCAGCCCCAGCATTTT.

The genes are TRBV3-1 (or the pseudogene TRBV3-2) and TRBJ1-3; D gene uncertain. The CDR3 sequence is 14 residues long. Germline lookup yields CDR1 LGHDT and CDR2 YNNKEL (reference sequence). V was cut by 4 bases and J by 0 bases, with 7 bases left in between. The CDR3: CASSLLDSGNTIYF. CDR3 bases: TGTGCCAGCAGCCTCTTAGACTCTGGAAACACCATATATTTT.

This clone has only one observation. The J gene is TRBJ1-2, the V gene TRBV5-8; 7 bases fit TRBD1. The CDR3 runs to 14 residues. The V and J ends lost 4 bases and 7 bases, in that order; junction bases with no gene match: 10. Germline CDR1 reads SGHTS; CDR2 reads YDEGEE. CDR3: CASSRDTGEGGYTF. The CDR3 DNA is TGTGCCAGCAGCCGAGACACAGGGGAGGGTGGCTACACCTTC.

This clone was detected only once. V usage is TRBV27 and J usage is TRBJ1-2, with unresolved D. Deletions cut 0 bases from V and 3 bases from J, with 8 bases between. Per the germline V gene, CDR1 is MNHEY and CDR2 is SMNVEV (reference sequence). The length of the CDR3 is 14 residues. CDR3 bases: TGTGCCAGCAGTTTATCGTCCGGGGACTATGGCTACACCTTC. It codes for CASSLSSGDYGYTF.

V gene TRBV12-3 or TRBV12-4 combines with J gene TRBJ1-1; no clear D. The length of the CDR3 is 13 residues. V dropped 6 bases and J dropped 0 bases, with 8 bases sitting between them. DNA of the CDR3: TGTGCCAGCAGAAACAGTATGAACACTGAAGCTTTCTTT. Its protein is CASRNSMNTEAFF.

In its sample, this clone was seen a few times. The CDR3 nucleotides read TGTGCCAGCAGCGCAAGGGGGAGGAACTACAATGAGCAGTTCTTC. This sequence encodes CASSARGRNYNEQFF. V is TRBV27 and J is TRBJ2-1; D assignment may be TRBD1 or TRBD2 (6 bases each). Trimming removed 6 bases from V and 3 bases from J, with 15 bases in between. CDR1 MNHEY and CDR2 SMNVEV come from the germline V gene (reference sequence). CDR3 length equals 15 residues.

This chain links TRBV23-1 with TRBJ1-5, with 7 positions matching TRBD1. TRBV23-1 is an ORF, and what it does is uncertain. The CDR3 sequence is 17 residues long. V was pared by 4 bases and J by 2 bases, with 11 bases of the junction left unmatched. CDR3 in amino acids: CASSRERGPGGNQPQHF. The CDR3, as DNA: TGCGCCAGCAGTCGGGAAAGGGGGCCGGGAGGCAATCAGCCCCAGCATTTT.

This rearrangement joins TRBV28 to TRBJ1-1; 7 bases map to TRBD1. Germline V CDR1 and CDR2: MDHEN, SYDVKM. The CDR3 spans 15 residues. The ends lost 7 bases at V and 2 bases at J; junction bases unmatched: 10. The CDR3 region is CASTPGGAANTEAFF. DNA for the CDR3: TGTGCCAGCACCCCAGGGGGGGCCGCTAACACTGAAGCTTTCTTT. Full variable domain (rest looked up from reference TRBV28 and TRBJ1-1): DVKVTQSSRYLVKRTGEKVFLECVQDMDHENMFWYRQDPGLGLRLIYFSYDVKMKEKGDIPEGYSVSREKKERFSLILESASTNQTSMYLCASTPGGAANTEAFFGQGTRLTVV.

The rearrangement uses TRBV28 and TRBJ2-2; 12 bases are a match to TRBD2. The V gene end was trimmed by 5 bases and the J gene end by 5 bases; junction bases not matched to a gene: 3. CDR3 size: 15 residues. Germline-derived CDR1 and CDR2 are MDHEN and SYDVKM. The CDR3 DNA follows: TGTGCCAGCAGTAAAGGACTAGCGGGGACCGGGGAGCTGTTTTTT. Its protein product is CASSKGLAGTGELFF.

The V call is TRBV27, the J call TRBJ1-2, with 9 nucleotides matching TRBD1. CDR3 length equals 14 residues. J lost 5 bases, V lost 0 bases, and 1 base had no gene match. Germline values: CDR1 MNHEY, CDR2 SMNVEV (reference sequence). CDR3 amino acids: CASSLSGTGYGYTF. CDR3 coding DNA: TGTGCCAGCAGTTTATCCGGGACAGGGTATGGCTACACCTTC.

The chain uses TRBV7-3 and TRBJ1-1; weak D call: TRBD1 (6 bases). CDR3 length: 13 amino acids. CDR1 is SGHTA, CDR2 FQGTGA, per germline. Trimming cost V 4 bases and J 1 base, with 7 bases left between them. CDR3 sequence reads: CASSSQGNTEAFF. The DNA for the CDR3 is TGTGCCAGCAGCTCACAGGGGAACACTGAAGCTTTCTTT. Full variable domain (remainder filled in from reference TRBV7-3 and TRBJ1-1): GAGVSQTPSNKVTEKGKYVELRCDPISGHTALYWYRQSLGQGPEFLIYFQGTGAADDSGLPNDRFFAVRPEGSVSTLKIQRTERGDSAVYLCASSSQGNTEAFFGQGTRLTVV.

The chain combines TRBV14 with TRBJ1-2; no firm D call. Germline V gene lookup returns CDR1 SGHDN and CDR2 FVKESK. This CDR3 region has 13 residues. The V end was cut by 3 bases, the J end by 3 bases, with 8 bases between. The CDR3 protein is CASSQSEHYGYTF. CDR3 nucleotides: TGTGCCAGCAGCCAGTCAGAGCACTATGGCTACACCTTC.

The gene calls are TRBV19 and TRBJ1-5, with D possibly matching TRBD1 (6 bases). CDR1 is LNHDA and CDR2 is SQIVND in the germline V gene (reference sequence). V was trimmed by 1 base and J by 3 bases, leaving 22 bases between them. The CDR3 spans 19 residues. In nucleotides, the CDR3 is TGTGCCAGTAGTATAGCCCCCCCGACAGGTCCCCACCCCAATCAGCCCCAGCATTTT. It yields the protein CASSIAPPTGPHPNQPQHF. Filled out from reference TRBV19 and TRBJ1-5, the complete variable domain reads DGGITQSPKYLFRKEGQNVTLSCEQNLNHDAMYWYRQDPGQGLRLIYYSQIVNDFQKGDIAEGYSVSREKKESFPLTVTSAQKNPTAFYLCASSIAPPTGPHPNQPQHFGDGTRLSIL.

V usage is TRBV5-8 and J usage is TRBJ1-3; unclear D gene. Trimming took 0 bases from V and 0 from J, leaving 4 bases between them. This CDR3 spans 14 amino acids. Germline V lookup: CDR1 SGHTS, CDR2 YDEGEE. CDR3 DNA sequence: TGTGCCAGCAGCTTGGTCCGCTCTGGAAACACCATATATTTT. This sequence encodes CASSLVRSGNTIYF.

This chain links TRBV7-2 with TRBJ2-5, with D perhaps matching TRBD1 (5 bases). The V gene's germline CDR1 is SGHTA and CDR2 FQGNSA. V gave up 3 bases and J gave up 4 bases, with 12 bases separating them. The CDR3 is 14 residues long. Here the CDR3 DNA reads TGTGCCAGCAGCTTCCCAGACAGAAGAGAGACCCAGTACTTC. Translated: CASSFPDRRETQYF.

The V call is TRBV6-5, the J call TRBJ1-1; D unclear. Per the germline V gene, CDR1 is MNHEY and CDR2 is SVGAGI. The CDR3 loop spans 15 amino acids. Trimming shortened V by 5 bases and J by 0 bases, and 13 bases separated the two germline ends. CDR3 sequence reads: CASSLTSAMNTEAFF. As DNA, the CDR3 is TGTGCCAGCAGTCTGACGTCGGCTATGAACACTGAAGCTTTCTTT.

Only a few counts were recorded for this clone. The chain couples TRBV3-1 (or the pseudogene TRBV3-2) to TRBJ1-5, with D maybe TRBD1 (5 bases). Germline V gene lookup returns CDR1 LGHDT and CDR2 YNNKEL (reference sequence). This CDR3 is 12 amino acids long. Trimming removed 8 bases from V and 7 bases from J, with 12 bases in between. The CDR3 loop reads CASSRGRQPQHF. CDR3 DNA sequence: TGTGCCAGCTCACGGGGGAGGCAGCCCCAGCATTTT.